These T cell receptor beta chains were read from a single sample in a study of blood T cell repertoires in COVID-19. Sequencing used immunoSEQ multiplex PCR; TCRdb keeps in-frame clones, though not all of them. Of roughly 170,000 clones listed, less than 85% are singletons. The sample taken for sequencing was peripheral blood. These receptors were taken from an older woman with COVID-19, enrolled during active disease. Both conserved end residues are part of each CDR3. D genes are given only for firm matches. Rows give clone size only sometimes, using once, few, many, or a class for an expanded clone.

CDR3aa: CASSEALSVVRGYTF
CDR3nt: TGTGCCAGCAGTGAAGCGCTTTCAGTCGTGAGGGGCTACACCTTC
v_gene: TRBV6-1
j_gene: TRBJ1-2
abundance: .
d_gene: .

CDR3aa: CSASGPGANQPQHF
CDR3nt: TGCAGTGCTAGTGGGCCAGGGGCAAATCAGCCCCAGCATTTT
v_gene: TRBV20-1
j_gene: TRBJ1-5
abundance: .
d_gene: .

CDR3aa: CASSYASGYNEQFF
CDR3nt: TGTGCCAGCAGTTATGCTAGCGGATACAATGAGCAGTTCTTC
v_gene: TRBV6-5
j_gene: TRBJ2-1
abundance: .
d_gene: TRBD2

CDR3aa: CASSQLRGKGTEAFF
CDR3nt: TGTGCCAGCAGCCAACTCAGGGGAAAGGGGACTGAAGCTTTCTTT
v_gene: TRBV14
j_gene: TRBJ1-1
abundance: .
d_gene: .

CDR3aa: CAWSVRMGGITGELFF
CDR3nt: TGTGCCTGGAGTGTACGAATGGGGGGAATCACCGGGGAGCTGTTTTTT
v_gene: TRBV30
j_gene: TRBJ2-2
abundance: .
d_gene: .

CDR3aa: CASSVGASGGTDTQYF
CDR3nt: TGTGCCAGCAGCGTAGGGGCTAGCGGGGGCACAGATACGCAGTATTTT
v_gene: TRBV9
j_gene: TRBJ2-3
abundance: .
d_gene: TRBD2

CDR3aa: CASSQVGRGGQETQYF
CDR3nt: TGTGCCAGCAGCCAAGTAGGGCGGGGGGGCCAAGAGACCCAGTACTTC
v_gene: TRBV3-1/TRBV3-2
j_gene: TRBJ2-5
abundance: .
d_gene: TRBD2

CDR3aa: CASSAGTDNTGELFF
CDR3nt: TGTGCCAGCAGCGCGGGGACAGATAACACCGGGGAGCTGTTTTTT
v_gene: TRBV5-4
j_gene: TRBJ2-2
abundance: .
d_gene: .

CDR3aa: CASTWTGRNEQFF
CDR3nt: TGTGCCAGCACCTGGACAGGTCGGAATGAGCAGTTCTTC
v_gene: TRBV6-5
j_gene: TRBJ2-1
abundance: .
d_gene: TRBD1

CDR3aa: CASSQVQGNTGELFF
CDR3nt: TGTGCCAGCAGCCAGGTACAGGGAAACACCGGGGAGCTGTTTTTT
v_gene: TRBV3-1/TRBV3-2
j_gene: TRBJ2-2
abundance: .
d_gene: .

CDR3aa: CATSDPPGNQPQHF
CDR3nt: TGTGCCACCAGTGATCCCCCAGGGAATCAGCCCCAGCATTTT
v_gene: TRBV24-1
j_gene: TRBJ1-5
abundance: .
d_gene: .

CDR3aa: CASSFTSLNIQYF
CDR3nt: TGTGCCAGCAGCTTTACATCTTTAAACATTCAGTACTTC
v_gene: TRBV11-2
j_gene: TRBJ2-4
abundance: .
d_gene: .

CDR3aa: CASNPDSNTGELFF
CDR3nt: TGTGCCAGCAATCCGGACAGCAACACCGGGGAGCTGTTTTTT
v_gene: TRBV7-8
j_gene: TRBJ2-2
abundance: .
d_gene: .

CDR3aa: CASGLAGGLAGEPYEQYF
CDR3nt: TGTGCTAGTGGTTTGGCAGGGGGACTAGCGGGAGAACCCTACGAGCAGTACTTC
v_gene: TRBV12-5
j_gene: TRBJ2-7
abundance: .
d_gene: TRBD2

CDR3aa: CASSIGQGGNTGELFF
CDR3nt: TGCGCCAGCAGCATAGGACAGGGCGGGAACACCGGGGAGCTGTTTTTT
v_gene: TRBV5-1
j_gene: TRBJ2-2
abundance: .
d_gene: TRBD1

CDR3aa: CASSLQRTDTQYF
CDR3nt: TGCGCCAGCAGCCTGCAGAGGACAGATACGCAGTATTTT
v_gene: TRBV4-3
j_gene: TRBJ2-3
abundance: .
d_gene: .

CDR3aa: CASSTTGPDTQYF
CDR3nt: TGTGCCAGCAGTACTACAGGGCCAGATACGCAGTATTTT
v_gene: TRBV2
j_gene: TRBJ2-3
abundance: .
d_gene: .

CDR3aa: CASSTWTGGYEQYF
CDR3nt: TGTGCCAGCAGTACCTGGACAGGGGGGTACGAGCAGTACTTC
v_gene: TRBV28
j_gene: TRBJ2-7
abundance: .
d_gene: TRBD1

CDR3aa: CSGGTAMNTEAFF
CDR3nt: TGCAGCGGGGGGACAGCCATGAACACTGAAGCTTTCTTT
v_gene: TRBV29-1
j_gene: TRBJ1-1
abundance: few
d_gene: TRBD1

CDR3aa: CASSVVWGQGNNEQFF
CDR3nt: TGTGCCAGCAGCGTAGTATGGGGACAGGGGAACAATGAGCAGTTCTTC
v_gene: TRBV9
j_gene: TRBJ2-1
abundance: .
d_gene: TRBD1

CDR3aa: CASSPFNRAPEAFF
CDR3nt: TGTGCCAGCAGCCCGTTCAACAGGGCCCCTGAAGCTTTCTTT
v_gene: TRBV7-9
j_gene: TRBJ1-1
abundance: .
d_gene: .

CDR3aa: CASSPGDRRNYGYTF
CDR3nt: TGTGCCAGCTCACCCGGGGACAGGAGAAACTATGGCTACACCTTC
v_gene: TRBV18
j_gene: TRBJ1-2
abundance: .
d_gene: TRBD1

CDR3aa: CASSQKGLYNEQFF
CDR3nt: TGTGCCAGCAGCCAAAAGGGACTTTACAATGAGCAGTTCTTC
v_gene: TRBV3-1/TRBV3-2
j_gene: TRBJ2-1
abundance: .
d_gene: .

CDR3aa: CASSDLVAGGLDTQYF
CDR3nt: TGTGCCAGCAGTGATTTGGTAGCGGGAGGGCTGGATACGCAGTATTTT
v_gene: TRBV6-1
j_gene: TRBJ2-3
abundance: .
d_gene: TRBD2

CDR3aa: CASGQKETQYF
CDR3nt: TGTGCCAGTGGACAGAAAGAGACCCAGTACTTC
v_gene: TRBV27
j_gene: TRBJ2-5
abundance: .
d_gene: .

CDR3aa: CASSVQGPGNTIYF
CDR3nt: TGTGCCAGCAGCGTACAGGGGCCTGGAAACACCATATATTTT
v_gene: TRBV5-5
j_gene: TRBJ1-3
abundance: .
d_gene: TRBD1

CDR3aa: CASSLGSAIEAFF
CDR3nt: TGTGCCAGCAGCTTGGGCAGCGCTATTGAAGCTTTCTTT
v_gene: TRBV5-6
j_gene: TRBJ1-1
abundance: .
d_gene: .

CDR3aa: CASSLGPGTVGPTNEKLFF
CDR3nt: TGTGCCAGCAGCTTAGGCCCCGGGACAGTAGGGCCAACTAATGAAAAACTGTTTTTT
v_gene: TRBV7-2
j_gene: TRBJ1-4
abundance: .
d_gene: TRBD1

CDR3aa: CASSLTSGGITGELFF
CDR3nt: TGCGCCAGCAGCTTGACTAGCGGGGGAATCACCGGGGAGCTGTTTTTT
v_gene: TRBV5-1
j_gene: TRBJ2-2
abundance: few
d_gene: TRBD2

CDR3aa: CASSLRDRGGYEQYF
CDR3nt: TGTGCCAGCAGCCTCAGGGACAGGGGGGGCTACGAGCAGTACTTC
v_gene: TRBV21-1
j_gene: TRBJ2-7
abundance: few
d_gene: .

CDR3aa: CASRLAMNTEAFF
CDR3nt: TGTGCCAGCAGGTTAGCCATGAACACTGAAGCTTTCTTT
v_gene: TRBV5-4
j_gene: TRBJ1-1
abundance: .
d_gene: .

CDR3aa: CASSLTGGTDTQYF
CDR3nt: TGTGCCAGTAGTCTCACAGGGGGCACAGATACGCAGTATTTT
v_gene: TRBV19
j_gene: TRBJ2-3
abundance: .
d_gene: TRBD1

CDR3aa: CASSPPMGGGSPLHF
CDR3nt: TGTGCCAGCAGCCCTCCCATGGGAGGTGGTTCACCCCTCCACTTT
v_gene: TRBV27
j_gene: TRBJ1-6
abundance: few
d_gene: .